The 20 T cell receptor beta chains below come from one sample, sequenced in a study of metastatic and nonmetastatic thyroid tumors. There were no patients who had received any treatment before thyroid surgery. TCRdb re-called the PCR reads with MiXCR. The profile shows about 20,000 clones, more than 20% of them singletons. Sequencing used tumor tissue. Source of these receptors: a female donor with papillary thyroid cancer or a benign thyroid nodule (not recorded which). Some clones in this sample may be carry-over from other donors' samples.

To note about this clone: Relative to the germline gene, one junction end is altered; a read error may explain this. This chain uses TRBV7-2 with TRBJ1-2; 9 positions match TRBD1. CDR1 SGHTA and CDR2 FQGNSA come from the germline V gene. This CDR3 has 15 residues. CDR3 sequence reads: CASSYRGQGCYGYTF. Written as DNA, the CDR3 is TGTGCCAGCAGCTACCGGGGACAGGGATGTTATGGATACACCTTC.

The chain joins TRBV5-1 to TRBJ2-1, with 8 bases matching TRBD2. The CDR3 has 17 residues. V dropped 6 bases and J dropped 4; count of bases not matched to a gene: 15. Germline V gene lookup returns CDR1 SGHRS and CDR2 YFSETQ. The CDR3 loop reads CASTFGRDWSNYNEQFF. The CDR3 DNA sequence: TGCGCCAGCACCTTCGGGAGGGACTGGTCGAATTACAATGAGCAGTTCTTC.

This clone counts as medium-sized. The chain uses TRBV28 and TRBJ2-3; D gene uncertain. Germline V gene sequence: CDR1 MDHEN, CDR2 SYDVKM. The CDR3 has 16 amino acids. V dropped 5 bases and J dropped 0 bases, with 15 bases sitting between them. The CDR3: CASSPLRGPSTDTQYF. CDR3 DNA: TGTGCCAGCAGTCCCCTCCGAGGCCCTAGCACAGATACGCAGTATTTT. Full variable domain (missing parts from reference TRBV28 and TRBJ2-3): DVKVTQSSRYLVKRTGEKVFLECVQDMDHENMFWYRQDPGLGLRLIYFSYDVKMKEKGDIPEGYSVSREKKERFSLILESASTNQTSMYLCASSPLRGPSTDTQYFGPGTRLTVL.

This clone has ten or more counts. The chain uses TRBV9 and TRBJ2-5; D gene ambiguous. V was cut by 0 bases and J by 1 base, with 7 bases left in between. There are 14 residues in the CDR3. Germline lookup yields CDR1 SGDLS and CDR2 YYNGEE. CDR3 sequence reads: CASSVEPSQETQYF. The CDR3 DNA sequence: TGTGCCAGCAGCGTAGAACCCTCCCAAGAGACCCAGTACTTC.

This chain uses TRBV11-2 with TRBJ1-1; D remains unclear. Germline V gives CDR1 SGHAT, CDR2 FQNNGV. The V end was cut by 8 bases, the J end by 3 bases, with 4 bases between. This CDR3 has 10 residues. The CDR3 loop reads CASGDTEAFF. For the CDR3, the DNA is TGTGCCAGCGGGGACACTGAAGCTTTCTTT.

This clone qualifies as medium-sized. This chain joins TRBV6-1 and TRBJ1-1, with D perhaps TRBD1 (5 bases). This CDR3 has 13 amino acids. Germline V CDR1 and CDR2: MNHNS, SASEGT. The V end was cut by 5 bases, the J end by 6 bases, with 13 bases between. The CDR3: CASSIYGDAEAFF. The CDR3 DNA sequence: TGTGCCAGCAGTATTTACGGGGACGCTGAAGCTTTCTTT.

This clone was seen ten or more times. The V call is TRBV25-1, the J call TRBJ2-1; D call uncertain. This CDR3 is 14 amino acids long. The germline CDR1 and CDR2 sequences are MGHDK and SYGVNS. Trimming shortened V by 4 bases and J by 6 bases, and 13 bases separated the two germline ends. CDR3 nucleotides: TGTGCCAGCAGTGGTGACTCGGGCCGCAATGAGCAGTTCTTC. This codes for CASSGDSGRNEQFF.

V usage is TRBV20-1 and J usage is TRBJ1-2; D remains ambiguous. The V gene lost 3 bases and the J gene lost 0 bases, with 11 bases spanning the gap. Germline CDR1 and CDR2: DFQATT and SNEGSKA (reference sequence). The CDR3 consists of 14 residues. The CDR3, as DNA: TGCAGTGCTAGGCCCCACAAAGCTAACTATGGCTACACCTTC. Its protein product is CSARPHKANYGYTF.

As for this clone: At one of its ends the junction is not consistent with the germline gene, which may arise from a read error. The chain employs TRBV28 and TRBJ1-4; TRBD1 matches at 9 bases. CDR3 length equals 17 residues. Germline loops: CDR1 MDHEN, CDR2 SYDVKM. The DNA of the CDR3 is TGTGCCAGCAGTTTTCTGGACAGGGGAACAACTAATGAAAAACTGCTTTTT. It encodes CASSFLDRGTTNEKLLF.

This clone is classed as medium-sized. V and J are TRBV28 and TRBJ2-7, with D possibly TRBD1 on 5 matching bases. Looked up from germline, CDR1 is MDHEN and CDR2 is SYDVKM. The CDR3 spans 15 residues. The V gene lost 5 bases and the J gene lost 0 bases, with 14 bases spanning the gap. CDR3 bases: TGTGCCAGCAGTCCAACAGGTGGAAGCTCCTACGAGCAGTACTTC. Its translation: CASSPTGGSSYEQYF. Full variable domain (rest looked up from reference TRBV28 and TRBJ2-7): DVKVTQSSRYLVKRTGEKVFLECVQDMDHENMFWYRQDPGLGLRLIYFSYDVKMKEKGDIPEGYSVSREKKERFSLILESASTNQTSMYLCASSPTGGSSYEQYFGPGTRLTVT.

The CDR3 bases are TGTGCCAGCAGTTACTCGACTCAGCAGCCCCAGCATTTT. It is translated as CASSYSTQQPQHF. The J gene is TRBJ1-5, the V gene TRBV6-6; D remains ambiguous. Germline V lookup: CDR1 MNHNY, CDR2 SVGAGI (reference sequence). The CDR3 covers 13 residues. V was trimmed by 0 bases and J by 7 bases, leaving 7 bases between them.

This clone was counted only a few times. The V gene is TRBV6-1, the J gene TRBJ2-7; a possible D gene is TRBD1 (5 bases). CDR1 is MNHNS and CDR2 is SASEGT in the germline V gene. V was clipped by 6 bases and J by 1 base, with 13 bases between them. The CDR3 loop spans 14 amino acids. The CDR3 region is CASSSEGVSYEQYF. CDR3 DNA: TGTGCCAGCAGCTCCGAAGGGGTTTCCTACGAGCAGTACTTC.

This clone showed up many times. A read error is possible here, since a much larger clone lies one base away. The same CDR3 also results from other DNA sequences found in this sample. This chain connects TRBV20-1 to TRBJ2-7; 7 nucleotides match TRBD2. The CDR3 length is 14 residues. Germline lookup yields CDR1 DFQATT and CDR2 SNEGSKA (reference sequence). The CDR3 is CSAGGERAWYEQYF. CDR3 bases: TGCAGCGCTGGGGGGGAGCGGGCTTGGTACGAGCAGTACTTC.

At least ten counts were recorded for this clone. The genes are TRBV20-1 and TRBJ2-1; 10 nucleotides match TRBD2. Unmatched junction bases numbered 6, after V lost 1 base and J lost 3 bases. CDR1 is DFQATT and CDR2 is SNEGSKA in the germline V gene (reference sequence). The CDR3 sequence is 16 residues long. The CDR3: CSARALAGGIYNEQFF. CDR3 bases: TGCAGTGCTAGAGCCTTAGCGGGGGGAATCTACAATGAGCAGTTCTTC.

This chain connects TRBV4-3 to TRBJ2-5, with D unresolved. Trimming took off 2 bases at V and 3 bases at J, with 13 bases between the two ends. This CDR3 has 15 residues. Germline V gene data show CDR1 as LGHNA and CDR2 as YSLEER. This chain's CDR3 is CASSQPTPYKETQYF. CDR3 DNA sequence: TGCGCCAGCAGCCAACCTACCCCGTACAAAGAGACCCAGTACTTC.

By share, this clone counts as medium-sized. V gene TRBV28 combines with J gene TRBJ2-6; 7 nucleotides line up with TRBD1. The V segment lost 6 bases and the J segment 4 bases; nucleotides outside the gene matches: 6. The CDR3 sequence is 15 residues long. Germline CDR1 and CDR2: MDHEN and SYDVKM. The CDR3: CASSPTGVGANVLTF. CDR3 sequence (DNA): TGTGCCAGCAGCCCCACAGGGGTAGGGGCCAACGTCCTGACTTTC.

This clone has a count of ten or more. The V gene is TRBV20-1, the J gene TRBJ2-3; D gene ambiguous. V was cut by 1 base and J by 2 bases, with 10 bases left in between. Per germline, CDR1 DFQATT and CDR2 SNEGSKA (reference sequence). The CDR3 loop spans 14 amino acids. The CDR3 DNA reads TGCAGTGCTAGAGTGGGCGTGTTCACAGATACGCAGTATTTT. Protein: CSARVGVFTDTQYF.

This sequence joins TRBV11-1 and TRBJ2-3, with TRBD2 as a possible D gene (5 bases). Germline CDR1 and CDR2: SGHAT and FQDESV (reference sequence). The CDR3 has 16 amino acids. Trimming left V 2 bases short and J 7 bases short, with 19 bases between. CDR3 in amino acids: CASSLSLSRVPHTQYF. CDR3 sequence (DNA): TGTGCCAGCAGCTTATCCTTATCGAGGGTCCCCCATACGCAGTATTTT.

The rearrangement joins TRBV25-1 to TRBJ2-2, with a possible D match to TRBD1 (6 bases). V shed 3 bases and J shed 2 bases, with 10 bases lying between them. The CDR3 contains 15 residues. Germline assignment: CDR1 MGHDK and CDR2 SYGVNS. This chain's CDR3 is CASSEGHFNTGELFF. The DNA for the CDR3 is TGTGCCAGCAGTGAGGGACATTTTAACACCGGGGAGCTGTTTTTT.

This clone was seen repeatedly, ten times or more. The chain combines TRBV20-1 with TRBJ2-1; 9 bases line up with TRBD2. In germline, CDR1 is DFQATT, CDR2 SNEGSKA (reference sequence). V trimming: 2 bases; J trimming: 4 bases; junction bases outside the gene matches: 6. CDR3 length: 15 amino acids. As DNA, the CDR3 is TGCAGTGCTAGAATGCTAGCGGGAAATTACAATGAGCAGTTCTTC. Amino acid sequence: CSARMLAGNYNEQFF.